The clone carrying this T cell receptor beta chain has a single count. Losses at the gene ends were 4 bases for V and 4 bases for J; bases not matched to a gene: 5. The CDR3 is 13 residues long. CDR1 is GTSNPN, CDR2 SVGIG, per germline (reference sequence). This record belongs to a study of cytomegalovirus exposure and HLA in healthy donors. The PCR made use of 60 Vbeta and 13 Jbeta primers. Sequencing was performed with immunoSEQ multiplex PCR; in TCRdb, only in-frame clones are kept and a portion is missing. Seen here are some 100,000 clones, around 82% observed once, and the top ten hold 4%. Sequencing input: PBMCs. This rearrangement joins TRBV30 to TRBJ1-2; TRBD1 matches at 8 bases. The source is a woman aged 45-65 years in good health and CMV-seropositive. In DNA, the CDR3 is TGTGCCTGGATGCGGACAGGGAGCTATGGCTACACCTTC. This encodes CAWMRTGSYGYTF.